The next 17 T cell receptor beta chains were all read from a single sample in a study of blood T cell repertoires in COVID-19. Repertoires were generated with immunoSEQ multiplex PCR, while TCRdb's copy carries only in-frame clones and drops some. This table holds tens of thousands of clones, over 90% found once. Sequencing was performed on peripheral blood. These TCRs come from a human donor in a cohort sampled during active COVID-19.

V gene TRBV27 combines with J gene TRBJ1-5; no firm D call. This CDR3 is 14 amino acids long. Germline V CDR1 and CDR2: MNHEY, SMNVEV (reference sequence). Trimming pared 3 bases from V and 0 bases from J, leaving 6 bases between. The CDR3 nucleotides read TGTGCCAGCAGTTTCATCGGTAGCAATCAGCCCCAGCATTTT. Its protein product is CASSFIGSNQPQHF.

CDR3 sequence reads: CATTAGGSYNEQFF. The CDR3 nucleotides are TGTGCCACCACCGCAGGGGGCTCCTACAATGAGCAGTTCTTC. This chain uses TRBV24-1 with TRBJ2-1, with 7 nucleotides matching TRBD1. CDR3 length: 14 amino acids. The germline V gene has CDR1 KGHDR and CDR2 SFDVKD. Unmatched junction bases numbered 3, after V lost 8 bases and J lost 0 bases.

The chain links TRBV5-1 to TRBJ2-5; D perhaps matches TRBD1 (5 bases). Looked up from germline, CDR1 is SGHRS and CDR2 is YFSETQ. Between the trimmed V and J ends, which lost 3 bases and 0 bases, there was a span of 9 bases. The CDR3 covers 14 residues. DNA of the CDR3: TGCGCCAGCAGCTCGCAGGGAAACCAAGAGACCCAGTACTTC. Protein sequence: CASSSQGNQETQYF.

The V call is TRBV30, the J call TRBJ1-5; no clear D gene. V was shortened by 3 bases and J by 1 base, with 4 bases between the two germline ends. CDR3 length equals 12 residues. Germline V gene data show CDR1 as GTSNPN and CDR2 as SVGIG (reference sequence). CDR3 sequence reads: CAWRGSNQPQHF. The CDR3 DNA reads TGTGCCTGGAGGGGCAGCAATCAGCCCCAGCATTTT.

The chain uses TRBV13 and TRBJ2-1; TRBD2 matches 9 bases. V lost 3 bases and J lost 5; bases outside the gene matches: 14. Germline-derived CDR1 and CDR2 are PRHDT and FYEKMQ (reference sequence). This CDR3 is built from 18 residues. The CDR3, as DNA: TGTGCCAGCAGCTTCTTTTATCCCCGGGGGACTAGCAACAATGAGCAGTTCTTC. Protein: CASSFFYPRGTSNNEQFF.

The genes are TRBV10-3 and TRBJ1-1; maybe TRBD1 (6 bases). CDR1 and CDR2 (germline): ENHRY, SYGVKD. The CDR3 covers 14 residues. V was shortened by 2 bases and J by 2 bases, with 9 bases between the two germline ends. CDR3 bases: TGTGCCATCAGTGAGACAGGGAGCAACACTGAAGCTTTCTTT. Protein product: CAISETGSNTEAFF.

The chain has TRBV10-1 and TRBJ2-3; TRBD2 aligns across 15 bases. The CDR3 spans 16 residues. Germline trimming cut 4 bases from V and 5 bases from J; bases unmatched to any gene: 4. From germline, CDR1 is WNHNN and CDR2 SYGVQD (reference sequence). The CDR3 bases are TGCGCCAGCAGTGGGGGACTAGCGGGGGGTTTAGATACGCAGTATTTT. Its protein product is CASSGGLAGGLDTQYF.

The chain employs TRBV27 and TRBJ1-6, with D possibly matching TRBD1 (5 bases). Trimming left V 4 bases short and J 13 bases short, with 14 bases between. CDR1 and CDR2 (germline): MNHEY, SMNVEV (reference sequence). The CDR3 has 13 residues. CDR3 protein: CASSWGSLLPLHF. The CDR3 DNA reads as TGTGCCAGCAGTTGGGGCAGCCTGCTGCCCCTCCACTTT.

The chain recombines TRBV11-2 with TRBJ1-6; weak D call: TRBD1 (5 bases). The CDR3 is 18 residues long. Germline lookup yields CDR1 SGHAT and CDR2 FQNNGV. V shed 0 bases and J shed 3 bases, with 15 bases lying between them. The DNA of the CDR3 is TGTGCCAGCAGCTTAGATCTAACGACAGTGAACTATAATTCACCCCTCCACTTT. Protein: CASSLDLTTVNYNSPLHF.

The chain couples TRBV5-1 to TRBJ2-5; 8 bases line up with TRBD1. This CDR3 is built from 14 residues. Germline V gene lookup returns CDR1 SGHRS and CDR2 YFSETQ. The junction had 5 bases not matched to a gene; V was cut back by 4 bases and J by 3 bases. DNA of the CDR3: TGCGCCAGCAGCGCACTGACAGGGGAAGAGACCCAGTACTTC. This translates into CASSALTGEETQYF.

This clone turned up a few times. This chain links TRBV9 with TRBJ1-2, with 8 bases matching TRBD1. Germline values: CDR1 SGDLS, CDR2 YYNGEE. The junction had 4 bases not matched to a gene; V was cut back by 4 bases and J by 8 bases. The CDR3 is 12 residues long. The CDR3 here is CASSPTGVGYTF. The CDR3 bases are TGTGCCAGCAGCCCGACAGGGGTCGGCTACACCTTC.

J is TRBJ2-5 and V is TRBV27, with D perhaps matching TRBD2 (5 bases). Germline V gives CDR1 MNHEY, CDR2 SMNVEV (reference sequence). V lost 5 bases to trimming and J lost 5 bases, with 15 bases between them. This CDR3 is 14 amino acids long. CDR3 sequence: CASSVSSVLETQYF. CDR3 nucleotides: TGTGCCAGCAGTGTCAGTAGCGTTCTGGAGACCCAGTACTTC.

The V call is TRBV3-1 (or the pseudogene TRBV3-2), the J call TRBJ2-3, with unresolved D. CDR3 length equals 15 residues. From germline, CDR1 is LGHDT and CDR2 YNNKEL (reference sequence). V lost 3 bases and J lost 2, with 12 bases in between. The CDR3 nucleotides read TGTGCCAGCAGCCACGTCCCCGCGGCCACAGATACGCAGTATTTT. Translating it yields CASSHVPAATDTQYF.

The chain carries TRBV28 and TRBJ2-3; D is perhaps TRBD1 (6 bases). V lost 4 bases and J 3 bases, leaving 20 bases between the germline ends. CDR1 and CDR2 (germline): MDHEN, SYDVKM. This CDR3 spans 17 amino acids. The CDR3: CASSWGPTTLGTDTQYF. In nucleotides, the CDR3 is TGTGCCAGCAGTTGGGGGCCTACGACCCTGGGGACAGATACGCAGTATTTT.

This clone showed up just once. The chain recombines TRBV14 with TRBJ1-2; D not certain. The CDR3 is made up of 13 amino acids. Trimming left V 1 base short and J 7 bases short, with 10 bases between. Germline CDR1 reads SGHDN; CDR2 reads FVKESK. The CDR3 spells CASSQGWASGYTF. The CDR3 coding sequence is TGTGCCAGCAGCCAAGGGTGGGCCTCTGGCTACACCTTC.

This clone showed up just once. The V call is TRBV7-2, the J call TRBJ2-1; 9 positions match TRBD1. Germline V gene data show CDR1 as SGHTA and CDR2 as FQGNSA. With V trimmed by 5 bases and J by 0 bases, 11 bases remained unmatched. The CDR3 runs to 18 residues. The DNA of the CDR3 is TGTGCCAGCAGCACCCCCGGGACAGGGTACGGCTCCTACAATGAGCAGTTCTTC. It encodes CASSTPGTGYGSYNEQFF.

The rearrangement uses TRBV10-1 and TRBJ1-3; 7 bases line up with TRBD1. V lost 2 bases, J lost 4 bases, and 23 bases stayed unmatched. This CDR3 spans 21 amino acids. Germline-derived CDR1 and CDR2 are WNHNN and SYGVQD (reference sequence). CDR3 region: CASSEMTASAGQTTTGNTIYF. CDR3 bases: TGCGCCAGCAGTGAGATGACGGCCTCTGCGGGACAGACGACTACGGGAAACACCATATATTTT.